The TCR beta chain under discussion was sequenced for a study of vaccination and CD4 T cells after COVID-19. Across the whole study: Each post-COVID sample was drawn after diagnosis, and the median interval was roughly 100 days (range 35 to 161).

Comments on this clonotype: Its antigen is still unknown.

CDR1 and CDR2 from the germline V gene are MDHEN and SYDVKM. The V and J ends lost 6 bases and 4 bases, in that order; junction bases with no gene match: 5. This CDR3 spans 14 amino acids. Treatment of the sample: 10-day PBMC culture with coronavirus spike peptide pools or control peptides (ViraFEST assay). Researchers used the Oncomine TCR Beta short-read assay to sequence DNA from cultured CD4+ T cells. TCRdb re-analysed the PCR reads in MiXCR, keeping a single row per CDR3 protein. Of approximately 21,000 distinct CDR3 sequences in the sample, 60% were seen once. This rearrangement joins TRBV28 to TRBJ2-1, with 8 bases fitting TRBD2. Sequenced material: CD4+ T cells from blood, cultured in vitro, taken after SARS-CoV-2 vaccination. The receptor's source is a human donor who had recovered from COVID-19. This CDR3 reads CASRRGAQYNEQFF. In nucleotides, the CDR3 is TGTGCCAGCAGGCGGGGGGCACAGTACAATGAGCAGTTCTTC.